This TCR beta chain emerged from a study of T cells in Graves' hyperthyroidism and ophthalmopathy (dated by TCRdb to the late 2010s). About the full investigation: Peripheral blood was collected at initial diagnosis, before any treatment. Once sampling was done, hyperthyroidism patients were given methimazole at a starting dose of 30 mg daily, whereas ophthalmopathy patients were given high-dose intravenous methylprednisolone. To identify TCR V-J signatures that set the groups apart, the researchers used a discovery cohort of more than 95 patients, made up of approximately 43 with Graves' ophthalmopathy and some 56 with stable Graves' hyperthyroidism. In addition, the study compared T-cell repertoires in thyroid tissue and in blood from several Graves' hyperthyroidism patients. An independent validation cohort of around 19 hyperthyroidism patients and 17 patients who later progressed to ophthalmopathy tested prospective prediction of ophthalmopathy. The 100 discovery patients were randomly split 7:3 into training and test sets. The paper describes TCR Vbeta CDR3 sequencing of 140 or so peripheral blood samples, made up of around 41 ophthalmopathy patients, over 70 hyperthyroidism patients and 17 progressor patients. The research as a whole found: A 13 V-J signature model separated ophthalmopathy from stable hyperthyroidism, with about 90% sensitivity and 81% to 82% specificity in cross-validation and 80%/75% in testing. Sample size was not statistically predetermined, and blinding of investigators to group allocation was not performed. Most expanded thyroid clonotypes (frequency above 0.001) were also found in blood, which suggests that blood repertoires may mirror thyroid immune responses. In validation, progression to ophthalmopathy was predicted by the model with 70.59% sensitivity and roughly 72% specificity, a median of 6.5 months before onset.

The TCR beta CDR3 regions were amplified from the RNA transcripts. The first round of RT-PCR for the TCR CDR3 was performed with the HTBI primer set and the Qiagen OneStep RT-PCR kit. Libraries were constructed in a second round of multiplex PCR, after which size selection and purification were performed. Libraries were sequenced paired-end with 100 bp reads on an Illumina HiSeq2000. Under the source paper's analysis protocol: Raw data were processed with SOAPnuke, discarding reads with adapters, uncalled bases, mean Phred below 15, or no exact constant-primer or identifier match. COPE v1.2.5 was used to merge the high-quality paired reads, and each unique nucleotide sequence was defined as a clonotype. MiTCR v1.1 was used to align the clonotypes against IMGT TRBV, TRBD and TRBJ reference segments. The analysis was restricted to V-J combinations with a frequency above 0.0001, which together covered 99.2% of the repertoires. The TCS score was defined as the ratio of F50 (clonal expansion) to E x V (chaos), calculated using BLOSUM62-based TCRdist between CDR3 peptides within each V-J. Welch's t-statistics and random forest reduced approximately 520 V-J features to 10 to 15, which were used in a naive Bayes classifier (R e1071). TCRdb's own reprocessing of the public reads used fastp at Q25 and MiXCR and kept productive beta chains. Rows merge per CDR3 protein into single entries with the most common DNA and genes. The V and J calls, along with clone size, are taken from TCRdb and not from the paper's own processing. The sample records about 420,000 distinct CDR3 sequences, about 13% of which are singletons. The ten largest clonotypes hold about 5% of the sample.

A patient counted as having stable Graves' hyperthyroidism if no progression to ophthalmopathy occurred over 18 months of follow-up. Hyperthyroidism patients were newly diagnosed, with disease duration under 2 months, and aged 18 to 65 years. Any patient with an uncontrolled infection, another autoimmune disease, pregnancy or lactation was excluded. Diagnoses relied on clinical symptoms, serum thyroxine and TRAb, thyroid ultrasound and orbital computed tomography. Ficoll-Paque density gradient centrifugation was used to isolate PBMCs from about 9.4 ml of fresh peripheral blood. Trizol reagent was used to extract total RNA, and RNA quality was then checked on an Agilent 2100 Bioanalyzer. This clonotype has a count of ten or more. What antigen it recognizes has not been identified. No much larger clone exists at a distance of one base, and base qualities are not known. Clipping removes 5 bases from V and 4 bases from J, with 5 as the unmatched junction base count. The CDR3 goes from the cysteine to the phenylalanine over 15 residues. Of the read, only the CDR3 DNA is kept; its 45 bases are in frame from base 1. Reading the germline V gene (reference sequence) gives CDR1 SEHNR and CDR2 FQNEAQ.

This TCR was recovered from a woman aged 18-29 years with Graves' hyperthyroidism. The sample comprised blood. The sequence joins TRBV7-9 to TRBJ2-3; 11 central bases correspond to TRBD2. CDR3 loop: CASSPGTSGSDTQYF. The bases read TGTGCCAGCAGCCCCGGGACTAGCGGATCAGATACGCAGTATTTT. Full variable domain (CDR3 extended with the reference TRBV7-9 and TRBJ2-3 proteins): DTGVSQNPRHKITKRGQNVTFRCDPISEHNRLYWYRQTLGQGPEFLTYFQNEAQLEKSRLLSDRFSAERPKGSFSTLEIQRTEQGDSAMYLCASSPGTSGSDTQYFGPGTRLTVL.